This T cell receptor (beta chain) was recorded in a study of T cell changes during pregnancy in multiple sclerosis. Produced via immunoSEQ multiplex PCR; TCRdb's table is partial and in-frame only. Of tens of thousands of clones listed, 92% are singletons. The CDR3 extends over 14 amino acids. The germline V and J ends were trimmed by 8 bases and 1 base, with 14 bases remaining between them. Per germline, CDR1 SNHLY and CDR2 FYNNEI. This clonotype originated in a female donor with multiple sclerosis, enrolled in a pregnancy study. The chain employs TRBV2 and TRBJ1-2; tentative D call: TRBD1 (5 bases). The specimen was CD4+ T cells from peripheral blood mononuclear cells, collected before pregnancy. CDR3 amino acids: CASRLGQLNYGYTF. The CDR3 DNA reads as TGTGCCAGCCGATTAGGACAACTTAACTATGGCTACACCTTC.